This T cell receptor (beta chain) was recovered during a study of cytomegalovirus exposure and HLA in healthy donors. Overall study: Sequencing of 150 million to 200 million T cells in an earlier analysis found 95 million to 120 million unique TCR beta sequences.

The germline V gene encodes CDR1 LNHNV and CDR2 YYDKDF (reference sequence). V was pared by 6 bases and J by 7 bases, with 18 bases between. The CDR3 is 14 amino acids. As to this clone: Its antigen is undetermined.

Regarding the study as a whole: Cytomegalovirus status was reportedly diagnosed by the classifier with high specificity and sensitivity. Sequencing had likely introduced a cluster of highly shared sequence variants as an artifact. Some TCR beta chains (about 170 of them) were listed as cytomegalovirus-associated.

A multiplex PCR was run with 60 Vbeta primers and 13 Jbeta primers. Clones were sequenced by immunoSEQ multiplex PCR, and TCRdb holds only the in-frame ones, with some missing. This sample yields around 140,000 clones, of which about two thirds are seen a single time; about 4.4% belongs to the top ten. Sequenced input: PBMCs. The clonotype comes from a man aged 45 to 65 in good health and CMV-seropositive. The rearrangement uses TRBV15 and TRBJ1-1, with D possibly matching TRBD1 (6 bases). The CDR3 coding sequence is TGTGCCACCAGTCTGGGAGGGGGGCTTGGTGAAGCTTTCTTT. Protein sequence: CATSLGGGLGEAFF.